This TCR beta chain was sequenced for a study of patients and donors after allogeneic stem cell transplantation. Germline loops: CDR1 DFQATT, CDR2 SNEGSKA (reference sequence). This CDR3 comprises 12 residues. With 6 bases removed from V and 8 bases from J, the gap between germline ends came to 16 bases. A single record per CDR3 protein comes from TCRdb applying MiXCR to the RT-PCR reads. Of 9,000 to 15,000 distinct CDR3 sequences in the sample, under 30% were seen once. This clonotype was seen a few times. V and J are TRBV20-1 and TRBJ1-2; D gene uncertain. Source material: blood, either unsorted or a sorted T cell fraction (not recorded which). The clonotype comes from a human donor who was either an allogeneic HSCT recipient or a stem cell or donor lymphocyte infusion donor (not recorded which). It is not recorded whose cells these are; they may come from a transplant donor. The DNA for the CDR3 is TGCAGTGCCCCCCCCGGCCATGGGGGCTACACCTTC. Translating gives CSAPPGHGGYTF.